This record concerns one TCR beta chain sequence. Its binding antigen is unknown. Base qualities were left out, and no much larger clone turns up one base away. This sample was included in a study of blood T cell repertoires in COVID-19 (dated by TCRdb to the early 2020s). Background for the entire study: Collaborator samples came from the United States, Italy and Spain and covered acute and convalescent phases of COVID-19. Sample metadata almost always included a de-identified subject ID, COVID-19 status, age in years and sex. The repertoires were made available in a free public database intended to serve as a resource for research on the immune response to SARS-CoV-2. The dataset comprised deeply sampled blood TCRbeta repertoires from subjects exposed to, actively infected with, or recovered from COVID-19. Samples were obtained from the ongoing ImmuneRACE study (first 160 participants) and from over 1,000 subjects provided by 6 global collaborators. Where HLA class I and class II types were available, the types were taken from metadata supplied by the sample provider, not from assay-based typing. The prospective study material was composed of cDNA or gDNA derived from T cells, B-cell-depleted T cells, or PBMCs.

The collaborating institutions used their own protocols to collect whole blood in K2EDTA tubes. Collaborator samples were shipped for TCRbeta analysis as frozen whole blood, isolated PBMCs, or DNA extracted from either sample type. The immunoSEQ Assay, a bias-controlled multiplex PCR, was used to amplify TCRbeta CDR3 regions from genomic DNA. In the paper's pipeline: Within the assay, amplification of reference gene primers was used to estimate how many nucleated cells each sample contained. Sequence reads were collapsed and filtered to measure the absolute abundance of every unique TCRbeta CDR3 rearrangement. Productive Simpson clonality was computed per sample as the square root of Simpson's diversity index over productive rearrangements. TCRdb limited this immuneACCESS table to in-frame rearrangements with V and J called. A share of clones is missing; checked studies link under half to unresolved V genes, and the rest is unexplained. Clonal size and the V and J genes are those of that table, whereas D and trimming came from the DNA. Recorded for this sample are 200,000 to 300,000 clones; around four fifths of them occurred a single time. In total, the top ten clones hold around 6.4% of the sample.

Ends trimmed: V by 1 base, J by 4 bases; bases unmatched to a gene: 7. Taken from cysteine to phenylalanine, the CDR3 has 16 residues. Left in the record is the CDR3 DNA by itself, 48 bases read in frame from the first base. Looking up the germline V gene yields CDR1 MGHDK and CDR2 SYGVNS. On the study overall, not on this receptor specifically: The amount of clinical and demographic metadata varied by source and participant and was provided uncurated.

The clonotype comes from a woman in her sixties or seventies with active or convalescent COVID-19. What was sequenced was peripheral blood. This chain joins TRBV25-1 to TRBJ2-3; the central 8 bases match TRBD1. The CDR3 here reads CASSEFEGTGPDTQYF. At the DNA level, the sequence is TGTGCCAGCAGTGAATTTGAGGGGACAGGACCAGATACGCAGTATTTT.